This TCR beta chain was identified in a study of blood T cells in healthy people across ages. For this clonotype: Compared with germline, one end of the junction differs, possibly owing to a read error.

The CDR3 length is 14 residues. Germline-derived CDR1 and CDR2 are SGHNT and YENEEA. Then a second PCR, running about 6 to 12 cycles, was carried out with a sample-barcoded 5' primer and a J-beta primer mix. There were at least 2.5 million CDR3-containing paired-end reads obtained from each sample. TCRdb reprocessed the 5' RACE reads with MiXCR, giving one entry per CDR3 protein. The table has 600,000 or so distinct CDR3 sequences, about 30% seen once; the top ten hold around a sixth. Healthy individuals of Caucasian origin from Russia, aged about 6 to 95, served as donors. The sample, roughly 9.5 milliliters of peripheral blood, was drawn from each donor.

The J gene is TRBJ2-1, the V gene TRBV11-3; the D gene is possibly TRBD2 (6 bases). Sequencing was carried out using blood. This TCR was sampled from a woman aged 80 or older in good health. For the CDR3, the DNA is TGTGCCAACAGCTTAGATGGGACTGTTAATGAGCAGTTCTTC. Protein: CANSLDGTVNEQFF.